The 30 T cell receptor beta chains below were found in one sample sequenced in a study of shared clonotypes between healthy human individuals (dated by TCRdb to about 2020). Preparation of the library involved the immunoSEQ multiplex PCR assay. Here the immuneACCESS table is served through TCRdb, limited to in-frame sequences with V and J called. Missing clones are a known gap in these copies; in checked studies unresolved V genes cover under half, and the rest lacks a known reason. In this sample the table shows 2 million to 2.5 million clones, 80% to 95% of which occur a single time. Roughly 0.36% of the sample rests with the top ten. What was sequenced was naive CD4+ T cells from PBMCs. The intended sense of this specimen's cell subset or site label: CD45RA+ positively selected. These TCRs come from a man aged 18 to 35 in good health. Some clones in this sample may be carry-over from other donors' samples.

The V and J genes are TRBV20-1 and TRBJ2-5; TRBD1 might be the D (5 bases). CDR1 DFQATT and CDR2 SNEGSKA come from the germline V gene (reference sequence). Trimming cost V 3 bases and J 7 bases, with 9 bases left between them. CDR3 length equals 11 residues. For the CDR3, the DNA is TGCAGTGCTAGGGCCCAGGGGACCCAGTACTTC. Translation: CSARAQGTQYF.

The chain carries TRBV7-6 and TRBJ1-3; D is possibly TRBD1 (6 bases). The CDR3 is 14 amino acids. Germline V CDR1 and CDR2: SGHVS, FNYEAQ. The V end was cut by 5 bases, the J end by 2 bases, with 10 bases between. The CDR3 here is CASSQRGAGNTIYF. The CDR3, as DNA: TGTGCCAGCAGCCAGAGGGGGGCTGGAAACACCATATATTTT.

This chain joins TRBV28 and TRBJ1-1; D is unresolved. Trimming stripped 1 base from V and 1 base from J, with 10 bases between. CDR1 and CDR2 from the germline V gene are MDHEN and SYDVKM. The CDR3 has 15 amino acids. The CDR3: CASSLYQSPNTEAFF. In DNA, the CDR3 is TGTGCCAGCAGTTTATATCAGAGCCCGAACACTGAAGCTTTCTTT.

The chain employs TRBV18 and TRBJ2-2; D is perhaps TRBD2 (6 bases). The CDR3 extends over 15 amino acids. The V gene lost 3 bases and the J gene lost 3 bases, with 11 bases spanning the gap. CDR1 and CDR2 (germline): KGHSH, LQKENI. CDR3 protein: CASSPMVADTGELFF. The CDR3 DNA reads as TGTGCCAGCTCACCTATGGTAGCGGACACCGGGGAGCTGTTTTTT.

J is TRBJ1-1 and V is TRBV5-1; D gene ambiguous. The germline V gene encodes CDR1 SGHRS and CDR2 YFSETQ. The CDR3 is 14 residues long. V lost 1 base to trimming and J lost 1 base, with 8 bases between them. The CDR3 DNA reads TGCGCCAGCAGCTTGTTTGACTCGAACACTGAAGCTTTCTTT. As protein: CASSLFDSNTEAFF.

Only one count was recorded for this clone. Other DNA sequences in the same sample also yield this CDR3. CDR3 sequence reads: CASSWGRRANVLTF. CDR3 bases: TGTGCCAGCAGCTGGGGGCGTAGGGCCAACGTCCTGACTTTC. This rearrangement joins TRBV7-9 to TRBJ2-6, with D possibly being TRBD1 (6 bases). The CDR3 sequence is 14 residues long. The germline V gene has CDR1 SEHNR and CDR2 FQNEAQ (reference sequence). Trimming took off 4 bases at V and 5 bases at J, with 9 bases between the two ends.

This chain connects TRBV5-1 to TRBJ1-3; no firm D call. Germline V lookup: CDR1 SGHRS, CDR2 YFSETQ. This CDR3 comprises 17 residues. Trimming cost V 0 bases and J 1 base, with 14 bases left between them. The CDR3 nucleotides read TGCGCCAGCAGCTTGGGACCCCGCATGTCATCTGGAAACACCATATATTTT. Its translation: CASSLGPRMSSGNTIYF. Full variable domain (missing parts from reference TRBV5-1 and TRBJ1-3): KAGVTQTPRYLIKTRGQQVTLSCSPISGHRSVSWYQQTPGQGLQFLFEYFSETQRNKGNFPGRFSGRQFSNSRSEMNVSTLELGDSALYLCASSLGPRMSSGNTIYFGEGSWLTVV.

The chain combines TRBV30 with TRBJ1-5, with TRBD1 as a possible D gene (5 bases). Deletions cut 0 bases from V and 7 bases from J, with 13 bases between. Germline V gives CDR1 GTSNPN, CDR2 SVGIG (reference sequence). CDR3 length equals 14 residues. CDR3 residues: CAWSVGQGVQPQHF. DNA of the CDR3: TGTGCCTGGAGTGTGGGGCAGGGTGTCCAGCCCCAGCATTTT.

The rearrangement uses TRBV5-6 and TRBJ1-3, with D unresolved. From germline, CDR1 is SGHDT and CDR2 YYEEEE. V lost 3 bases, J lost 2 bases, and 12 bases lay in between. CDR3 size: 15 residues. The CDR3 sequence is CASSSLRVAGNTIYF. For the CDR3, the DNA is TGTGCCAGCAGCTCCCTGAGGGTTGCTGGAAACACCATATATTTT.

The rearrangement joins TRBV7-2 to TRBJ2-2; D not certain. The V end lost 5 bases, the J end lost 5 bases, and 12 bases lay between the germline ends. This CDR3 has 14 residues. Germline-derived CDR1 and CDR2 are SGHTA and FQGNSA. The chain's CDR3 is CASSPMTQTGELFF. CDR3 coding DNA: TGTGCCAGCAGCCCCATGACGCAGACCGGGGAGCTGTTTTTT.

The genes are TRBV27 and TRBJ2-7, with 7 bases matching TRBD1. J lost 0 bases, V lost 3 bases, and 8 bases had no gene match. CDR1 is MNHEY and CDR2 is SMNVEV in the germline V gene (reference sequence). The CDR3 is 16 amino acids. The CDR3 region is CASSFGRQGDSYEQYF. DNA for the CDR3: TGTGCCAGCAGTTTTGGTCGTCAGGGGGACTCCTACGAGCAGTACTTC.

In this sample, this clone turned up once. The CDR3 loop reads CASSRDSDNEQFF. For the CDR3, the DNA is TGTGCCAGCAGTCGGGACTCGGACAATGAGCAGTTCTTC. The rearrangement uses TRBV6-6 and TRBJ2-1; a weak D match, TRBD2 (6 bases). The V gene's germline CDR1 is MNHNY and CDR2 SVGAGI (reference sequence). V was cut by 5 bases and J by 5 bases, with 10 bases left in between. The CDR3 runs 13 residues.

The gene calls are TRBV5-1 and TRBJ2-7; no firm D call. CDR1 and CDR2 from the germline V gene are SGHRS and YFSETQ. Trimming shortened V by 3 bases and J by 3 bases, and 16 bases separated the two germline ends. The CDR3 is 15 residues long. CDR3 amino acids: CASSWAEQAYYEQYF. The CDR3 DNA is TGCGCCAGCAGCTGGGCTGAGCAAGCGTACTACGAGCAGTACTTC.

This clone was detected a few times. V gene TRBV19 combines with J gene TRBJ2-6; 12 nucleotides line up with TRBD1. CDR1 and CDR2 (germline): LNHDA, SQIVND (reference sequence). With 5 bases clipped from V and 2 bases from J, the junction kept 1 base outside the gene matches. This CDR3 region has 16 residues. The CDR3 reads CASSRDRGPGANVLTF. CDR3 coding DNA: TGTGCCAGTAGTCGGGACAGGGGGCCTGGGGCCAACGTCCTGACTTTC.

This clone appeared a single time. The chain carries TRBV29-1 and TRBJ2-2, with 7 bases lining up with TRBD2. Trimming cost V 6 bases and J 2 bases; bases outside gene matches: 3. Germline loops: CDR1 SQVTM, CDR2 ANQGSEA. This CDR3 contains 13 residues. CDR3 protein: CSVLAVNTGELFF. CDR3 coding DNA: TGCAGCGTGCTAGCGGTAAACACCGGGGAGCTGTTTTTT.

A single count supports this clone. This rearrangement joins TRBV29-1 to TRBJ2-5, with 7 bases that match TRBD1. The closer fit of TRBJ2-7 to the DNA end suggests the J call may be wrong. This CDR3 comprises 14 residues. In germline, CDR1 is SQVTM, CDR2 ANQGSEA. The CDR3 nucleotides are TGCAGCGTTGAAGTTACAGGGGTAGCCTACGAGCAGTACTTC. This codes for CSVEVTGVAYEQYF.

The J gene is TRBJ2-5, the V gene TRBV29-1; 8 bases map to TRBD1. The CDR3 is made up of 14 amino acids. Trimming at V came to 6 bases and at J to 0 bases, leaving 6 bases not matched to a gene. CDR1 and CDR2 from the germline V gene are SQVTM and ANQGSEA. The CDR3: CSVMGQEHQETQYF. CDR3 DNA: TGCAGCGTAATGGGACAGGAACACCAAGAGACCCAGTACTTC.

The chain is built from TRBV27 and TRBJ1-2, with TRBD1 matching 10 bases. Germline CDR1 is MNHEY and CDR2 is SMNVEV (reference sequence). The CDR3 is 15 amino acids. V dropped 5 bases and J dropped 7; count of bases not matched to a gene: 10. CDR3 DNA: TGTGCCAGCAGTCCGCGACAGGGGGCGCTGGGTGGCTACACCTTC. Its protein product is CASSPRQGALGGYTF.

The chain couples TRBV6-1 to TRBJ2-7; 9 bases agree with TRBD1. There are 15 residues in the CDR3. Per the germline V gene, CDR1 is MNHNS and CDR2 is SASEGT. V lost 6 bases and J lost 0; bases outside the gene matches: 6. The DNA for the CDR3 is TGTGCCAGCAGGCGGGGGACAGGGAGCTCCTACGAGCAGTACTTC. The encoded protein is CASRRGTGSSYEQYF.

The rearrangement joins TRBV6-1 to TRBJ2-7; D unclear. Germline V CDR1 and CDR2: MNHNS, SASEGT. The CDR3 runs to 12 residues. Trimming took 10 bases from V and 2 from J, leaving 12 bases between them. The DNA of the CDR3 is TGTGCCACTACCGGGTCAACCTACGAGCAGTACTTC. Protein: CATTGSTYEQYF.

The CDR3 here is CASINNTYNEQFF. CDR3 sequence (DNA): TGTGCCAGCATTAACAATACATACAATGAGCAGTTCTTC. The V gene is TRBV28, the J gene TRBJ2-1; no clear D. The CDR3 loop spans 13 amino acids. CDR1 and CDR2 from the germline V gene are MDHEN and SYDVKM. Trimming left V 7 bases short and J 4 bases short, with 11 bases between.

CDR3 DNA: TGTGCCAGCAGCTTAGAGTTGTTAGCAGATACGCAGTATTTT. Its protein product is CASSLELLADTQYF. V usage is TRBV7-2 and J usage is TRBJ2-3; no definite D call. Trimming pared 1 base from V and 4 bases from J, leaving 9 bases between. The CDR3 covers 14 residues. Germline lookup yields CDR1 SGHTA and CDR2 FQGNSA.

This chain joins TRBV5-1 and TRBJ2-5; D possibly corresponds to TRBD2 (5 bases). The CDR3 loop spans 15 amino acids. Trimming removed 0 bases from V and 5 bases from J, with 14 bases in between. Germline lookup yields CDR1 SGHRS and CDR2 YFSETQ. CDR3: CASSLEEGPWETQYF. Written as DNA, the CDR3 is TGCGCCAGCAGCTTGGAAGAGGGTCCGTGGGAGACCCAGTACTTC. The variable domain in full, with the rest retrieved from reference TRBV5-1 and TRBJ2-5, is KAGVTQTPRYLIKTRGQQVTLSCSPISGHRSVSWYQQTPGQGLQFLFEYFSETQRNKGNFPGRFSGRQFSNSRSEMNVSTLELGDSALYLCASSLEEGPWETQYFGPGTRLLVL.

V usage is TRBV5-1 and J usage is TRBJ1-1; D is uncertain. V was shortened by 0 bases and J by 3 bases, with 12 bases between the two germline ends. The CDR3 totals 15 residues. Germline V gene data show CDR1 as SGHRS and CDR2 as YFSETQ. The CDR3 DNA is TGCGCCAGCAGCTTGGATGAAGGTACCTACACTGAAGCTTTCTTT. This sequence encodes CASSLDEGTYTEAFF.

This chain uses TRBV28 with TRBJ2-5, with a tentative D call TRBD1 (5 bases). CDR3 length: 15 amino acids. Germline CDR1 MDHEN, CDR2 SYDVKM. Trimming stripped 6 bases from V and 4 bases from J, with 18 bases between. CDR3 in DNA: TGTGCCAGCAGCCCCCAGGGTTTTAGAGGAGAGACCCAGTACTTC. It is translated as CASSPQGFRGETQYF.

The J gene is TRBJ1-6, the V gene TRBV7-9; D gene uncertain. V shed 5 bases and J shed 0 bases, with 11 bases lying between them. Germline CDR1 and CDR2: SEHNR and FQNEAQ (reference sequence). This CDR3 region has 16 residues. The CDR3 reads CASSTTESSYNSPLHF. The CDR3, as DNA: TGTGCCAGCAGCACGACTGAGAGCTCCTATAATTCACCCCTCCACTTT.

The V call is TRBV7-2, the J call TRBJ2-3; unclear D gene. Looked up from germline, CDR1 is SGHTA and CDR2 is FQGNSA. Trimming removed 4 bases from V and 11 bases from J, with 10 bases in between. This CDR3 comprises 11 residues. CDR3 region: CASSSVWLQYF. CDR3 bases: TGTGCCAGCAGCTCCGTATGGCTGCAGTATTTT.

This chain uses TRBV4-1 with TRBJ1-2; D perhaps matches TRBD1 (5 bases). The germline V and J ends were trimmed by 5 bases and 4 bases, with 11 bases remaining between them. In germline, CDR1 is MGHRA, CDR2 YSYEKL. There are 13 residues in the CDR3. CDR3 in DNA: TGCGCCAGCAGCTCCCGGGACGGCTATGGCTACACCTTC. This encodes CASSSRDGYGYTF.

The genes are TRBV13 and TRBJ2-7; D is perhaps TRBD1 (5 bases). This CDR3 has 13 amino acids. The V end was cut by 1 base, the J end by 5 bases, with 9 bases between. CDR1 and CDR2 (germline): PRHDT, FYEKMQ (reference sequence). This CDR3 is CASSLDFRDEQYF. CDR3 nucleotides: TGTGCCAGCAGCTTAGACTTCAGGGACGAGCAGTACTTC.

The chain joins TRBV7-3 to TRBJ2-2; 10 positions agree with TRBD2. Germline V gene lookup returns CDR1 SGHTA and CDR2 FQGTGA. Unmatched junction bases numbered 4, after V lost 5 bases and J lost 1 base. This CDR3 is 16 amino acids long. CDR3 residues: CASSPGTSVNTGELFF. Here the CDR3 DNA reads TGTGCCAGCAGCCCGGGGACTAGCGTGAACACCGGGGAGCTGTTTTTT.